This TCR beta chain was identified in a study of T-cell memory formation after mild COVID-19. Turning to the study itself: Most TCR clusters belonged to a single donor. Overall study results and limits: Contracting clones, day 15 to 85, had balanced CD4/CD8, and later expanders favored CD4+. Memory from before infection featured some responding clones, which suggests cross-reactive memory joined.

As concerns this clonotype: No antigen is known for it.

V shed 4 bases and J shed 3 bases, with 13 bases lying between them. The germline V gene has CDR1 SEHNR and CDR2 FQNEAQ (reference sequence). CDR3 length equals 15 residues. MiXCR, applied by TCRdb to the 5' RACE reads, yields one record per CDR3 protein. Among approximately 240,000 distinct CDR3 sequences listed, about a sixth were seen once. The V and J genes are TRBV7-9 and TRBJ1-5, with TRBD1 as a possible D gene (6 bases). This receptor was taken from a young man who had mild COVID-19 (a few samples of this study predate the infection). Cell type and time point are not known. Source material: PBMCs or a T cell subset sorted from them (not recorded which). The DNA of the CDR3 is TGTGCCAGCAGCTGGGGAGGGGGTACCAATCAGCCCCAGCATTTT. Translation: CASSWGGGTNQPQHF.